These T cell receptor beta chains were read from a single sample in a study of T-cell reconstitution after alpha-beta-depleted transplantation in children. In TCRdb, the PCR reads were re-called with MiXCR into one record per CDR3 protein. The data hold tens of thousands of distinct CDR3 sequences, with roughly a sixth observed a single time. The specimen comprised PBMCs, mostly from graft donor cells, sampled 180 days after TCRalphabeta/CD19-depleted stem cell transplant. Source of these receptors: a male patient between 2 and 9 years old who had a stem cell transplant for acute lymphoblastic leukemia, so the T cells may come from the graft donor. Each CDR3 is given with its conserved first and last residue. A D gene is named only where the DNA matches it firmly. Expanded clones get a size class; other rows say once, few or many, or leave the size out.

TRBD2	NA	TRBV7-6	17	TRBJ2-2	CASSPGLAGKNTGELFF	TGTGCCAGCAGCCCCGGACTAGCGGGCAAGAACACCGGGGAGCTGTTTTTT
NA	NA	TRBV7-6	13	TRBJ2-3	CASSGQPTDTQYF	TGTGCCAGCAGCGGACAACCCACAGATACGCAGTATTTT
NA	many	TRBV7-2	11	TRBJ2-7	CASSPQGEQYF	TGTGCCAGCAGCCCACAGGGCGAGCAGTACTTC
NA	NA	TRBV7-8	14	TRBJ1-1	CASSLRAGVTEAFF	TGTGCCAGCAGCTTAAGGGCCGGGGTTACTGAAGCTTTCTTT
TRBD1	NA	TRBV2	13	TRBJ2-2	CATGQGNTGELFF	TGTGCCACCGGACAGGGAAACACCGGGGAGCTGTTTTTT
TRBD1	NA	TRBV12-5	15	TRBJ2-7	CASGLVPGQGNEQYF	TGTGCTAGTGGTTTGGTACCCGGACAGGGGAACGAGCAGTACTTC
NA	NA	TRBV20-1	12	TRBJ1-2	CSARRSNYGYTF	TGCAGTGCTCGGCGTTCTAACTATGGCTACACCTTC
TRBD1	few	TRBV5-5	15	TRBJ2-2	CASSPWTGNTGELFF	TGTGCCAGCAGCCCTTGGACAGGGAACACCGGGGAGCTGTTTTTT
NA	few	TRBV29-1	12	TRBJ1-2	CSVVVSGYGYTF	TGCAGCGTTGTTGTCTCCGGCTATGGCTACACCTTC
NA	NA	TRBV4-2	13	TRBJ2-7	CASSPGTNYEQYF	TGTGCCAGCAGCCCCGGGACAAACTACGAGCAGTACTTC
NA	NA	TRBV3-1	17	TRBJ2-1	CASSQDIGGTIYNEQFF	TGTGCCAGCAGCCAAGACATAGGAGGGACCATTTACAATGAGCAGTTCTTC
NA	hyperexpanded	TRBV20-1	15	TRBJ2-2	CSARVGGGPVGELFF	TGCAGTGCTAGAGTTGGGGGGGGGCCGGTCGGGGAGCTGTTTTTT
NA	NA	TRBV4-2	14	TRBJ2-7	CASSPFLAGNEQYF	TGTGCCAGCAGCCCCTTCCTAGCTGGAAACGAGCAGTACTTC
TRBD1	few	TRBV10-3	13	TRBJ1-2	CAINKGQNYGYTF	TGTGCCATCAACAAGGGACAGAACTATGGCTACACCTTC
TRBD2	NA	TRBV7-2	16	TRBJ2-7	CASSLAQTSGAYEQYF	TGTGCCAGCAGCTTAGCCCAAACTAGCGGGGCCTACGAGCAGTACTTC
TRBD2	few	TRBV7-2	14	TRBJ2-3	CASSSSGALNTQYF	TGTGCCAGCAGCTCTAGCGGGGCGCTTAATACGCAGTATTTT
NA	few	TRBV12-3/TRBV12-4	15	TRBJ2-5	CASRAGAGSQETQYF	TGTGCCAGCCGGGCAGGGGCAGGGAGCCAAGAGACCCAGTACTTC
TRBD2	NA	TRBV5-1	16	TRBJ2-7	CASSPALSGRADEQYF	TGCGCCAGCAGCCCAGCCTTGAGCGGGAGGGCCGACGAGCAGTACTTC
NA	many	TRBV7-9	17	TRBJ1-4	CASSLDGPLGTNEKLFF	TGTGCCAGCAGCTTAGATGGGCCCCTAGGAACTAATGAAAAACTGTTTTTT
TRBD1	NA	TRBV6-2/TRBV6-3	15	TRBJ1-5	CASSYQGGGNQPQHF	TGTGCCAGCAGTTACCAGGGGGGGGGCAATCAGCCCCAGCATTTT
NA	few	TRBV14	20	TRBJ2-1	CASSPWTAIYMGKADNEQFF	TGTGCCAGCAGCCCCTGGACAGCCATCTACATGGGTAAAGCCGACAATGAGCAGTTCTTC
TRBD1	NA	TRBV20-1	15	TRBJ2-7	CSARERGTVPYEQYF	TGCAGTGCTAGAGAGAGGGGGACAGTACCCTACGAGCAGTACTTC
NA	NA	TRBV20-1	13	TRBJ2-2	CSARPTDTGELFF	TGCAGTGCTAGACCAACGGATACCGGGGAGCTGTTTTTT
NA	NA	TRBV6-5	14	TRBJ1-5	CASSYRQVNQPQHF	TGTGCCAGCAGTTACAGACAGGTCAATCAGCCCCAGCATTTT
NA	few	TRBV20-1	16	TRBJ2-3	CSASALLVVRGDTQYF	TGCAGTGCTAGCGCCTTACTAGTGGTCCGAGGAGATACGCAGTATTTT
NA	once	TRBV4-3	15	TRBJ2-7	CASSQDIGRYYEQYF	TGCGCCAGCAGCCAAGATATCGGGCGTTACTACGAGCAGTACTTC
NA	NA	TRBV28	13	TRBJ1-2	CASSFGQIYGYTF	TGTGCCAGCAGTTTCGGGCAGATCTATGGCTACACCTTC
NA	NA	TRBV10-1	16	TRBJ2-7	CASSANQGDVPYEQYF	TGCGCCAGCAGCGCGAATCAGGGAGACGTCCCCTACGAGCAGTACTTC
TRBD1	NA	TRBV29-1	13	TRBJ1-1	CTLGQGGDTEAFF	TGCACCTTGGGCCAGGGGGGAGACACTGAAGCTTTCTTT
NA	NA	TRBV5-1	13	TRBJ2-2	CASTARNTGELFF	TGCGCCAGCACCGCTCGGAACACCGGGGAGCTGTTTTTT
NA	NA	TRBV18	14	TRBJ2-3	CASSPAFSTDTQYF	TGTGCCAGCTCACCGGCGTTCAGCACAGATACGCAGTATTTT
NA	many	TRBV7-6	14	TRBJ1-4	CASSLGPTNEKLFF	TGTGCCAGCAGCTTAGGCCCAACTAATGAAAAACTGTTTTTT
NA	NA	TRBV25-1	12	TRBJ2-7	CASSGIWAEQYF	TGTGCCAGCAGTGGGATTTGGGCCGAGCAGTACTTC
TRBD1	NA	TRBV20-1	14	TRBJ1-2	CSAQRQGPNYGYTF	TGCAGTGCCCAGAGACAGGGCCCTAACTATGGCTACACCTTC
NA	many	TRBV29-1	13	TRBJ2-3	CSSSGQTIDTQYF	TGCAGCTCCTCCGGACAGACGATCGATACGCAGTATTTT
TRBD1	NA	TRBV5-1	12	TRBJ1-1	CASSHRTGQAFF	TGCGCCAGCAGCCACCGGACAGGGCAGGCTTTCTTT
NA	NA	TRBV28	16	TRBJ1-3	CASSLWTGDSGNTIYF	TGTGCCAGCAGTTTATGGACAGGCGACTCTGGAAACACCATATATTTT
NA	many	TRBV12-3/TRBV12-4	15	TRBJ2-4	CASSRPGHYDNIQYF	TGTGCCAGCTCCCGACCGGGACATTATGATAACATTCAGTACTTC
NA	few	TRBV4-1	15	TRBJ2-3	CASSQDAGAADTQYF	TGCGCCAGCAGCCAAGATGCGGGGGCCGCAGATACGCAGTATTTT
NA	NA	TRBV5-1	13	TRBJ2-7	CASSLDGGLEQYF	TGCGCCAGCAGCTTGGACGGGGGGCTCGAGCAGTACTTC
NA	few	TRBV5-1	19	TRBJ2-6	CASSLGGVLRTLGANVLTF	TGCGCCAGCAGCTTGGGGGGCGTCCTGAGGACTCTGGGGGCCAACGTCCTGACTTTC
NA	few	TRBV7-2	15	TRBJ2-3	CASSHGQRSTDTQYF	TGTGCCAGCAGCCATGGACAGAGAAGCACAGATACGCAGTATTTT